Listed below are T cell receptor beta chains from one sample, sequenced in a study of blood T cell repertoires in COVID-19. Measured with immunoSEQ multiplex PCR; TCRdb has only the in-frame clones, and not every one. The sample shows fewer than 40,000 clones, around 80% of them seen only once. The sample was peripheral blood. These receptors all stem from a man in his 60s with acute or convalescent COVID-19. CDR3s include the opening cysteine and the closing phenylalanine or tryptophan. The D gene is left open where the match is weak. Size values are once, few and many counts, or a class for expanded clones, and some rows have none.

j_gene,v_gene,abundance,d_gene,CDR3aa,CDR3nt
TRBJ1-5,TRBV28,-,TRBD1,CASSFGQGNQPQHF,TGTGCCAGCAGTTTTGGACAGGGCAATCAGCCCCAGCATTTT
TRBJ2-7,TRBV7-2,-,-,CASSEGLPSSYEQYF,TGTGCCAGCAGCGAGGGACTCCCGAGCTCCTACGAGCAGTACTTC
TRBJ2-5,TRBV11-2,-,TRBD1,CASSSTGGIETQYF,TGTGCCAGCAGCTCGACAGGGGGTATTGAGACCCAGTACTTC
TRBJ2-5,TRBV19,once,TRBD2,CASGWGGSQETQYF,TGTGCCAGTGGCTGGGGCGGGAGCCAAGAGACCCAGTACTTC
TRBJ2-2,TRBV5-1,-,-,CASSLVQGSGELFF,TGCGCCAGCAGCTTGGTGCAGGGGTCCGGGGAGCTGTTTTTT
TRBJ1-3,TRBV11-2,-,-,CASSLRAGYSGNTIYF,TGTGCCAGCAGCTTGAGAGCGGGATACTCTGGAAACACCATATATTTT
TRBJ1-1,TRBV6-2/TRBV6-3,-,-,CASSYGEMNTEAFF,TGTGCCAGCAGTTACGGGGAGATGAACACTGAAGCTTTCTTT
TRBJ2-7,TRBV5-5,few,-,CASSPTTGTPGHEQYF,TGTGCCAGCAGTCCAACAACCGGGACTCCCGGCCACGAGCAGTACTTC
TRBJ2-7,TRBV29-1,-,TRBD1,CSVEPGQGSYEQYF,TGCAGCGTTGAACCTGGACAGGGCTCCTACGAGCAGTACTTC
TRBJ2-1,TRBV19,-,-,CASSIAEPVYDEQFF,TGTGCCAGTAGTATAGCGGAGCCAGTTTACGATGAGCAGTTCTTC
TRBJ1-3,TRBV11-2,-,-,CASSLDSYGNTIYF,TGTGCCAGCAGCTTGGACAGTTACGGAAACACCATATATTTT
TRBJ1-1,TRBV28,-,TRBD1,CASSLWTGSEAFF,TGTGCCAGCAGTCTCTGGACAGGGTCTGAAGCTTTCTTT
TRBJ2-2,TRBV7-9,-,-,CASSSERLTGELFF,TGTGCCAGCAGCTCCGAGCGGCTCACCGGGGAGCTGTTTTTT
TRBJ1-4,TRBV6-1,-,TRBD1,CASSETGAANEKLFF,TGTGCCAGCAGTGAAACAGGGGCGGCTAATGAAAAACTGTTTTTT
TRBJ2-7,TRBV27,-,TRBD2,CASSLLGLADPYEQYF,TGTGCCAGCAGTCTCCTCGGGCTAGCGGACCCCTACGAGCAGTACTTC
TRBJ2-7,TRBV11-3,-,-,CASSPLGGAYEQYF,TGTGCCAGCAGCCCCCTAGGGGGGGCTTACGAGCAGTACTTC
TRBJ2-5,TRBV9,few,-,CASSTGRQETQYF,TGTGCCAGCAGTACAGGACGGCAAGAGACCCAGTACTTC
TRBJ2-3,TRBV7-2,-,-,CASSLVGRTDTQYF,TGTGCCAGCAGCCTCGTTGGGAGAACAGATACGCAGTATTTT
TRBJ2-5,TRBV6-2/TRBV6-3,-,TRBD2,CASSRATSGSQETQYF,TGTGCCAGCAGCCGTGCGACTAGCGGGTCCCAAGAGACCCAGTACTTC
TRBJ2-1,TRBV4-1,-,TRBD2,CASSQEVGLAGYNEQFF,TGCGCCAGCAGCCAAGAGGTTGGGCTAGCGGGTTACAATGAGCAGTTCTTC
TRBJ2-2,TRBV3-1/TRBV3-2,few,-,CASSQGGAGELFF,TGTGCCAGCAGCCAAGGCGGGGCCGGGGAGCTGTTTTTT
TRBJ2-3,TRBV6-6,-,TRBD1,CASRRTGTSTDTQYF,TGTGCCAGCAGGCGGACAGGTACGAGCACAGATACGCAGTATTTT
TRBJ1-2,TRBV2,-,TRBD1,CASHQQGQSYGYTF,TGTGCCAGTCACCAGCAGGGACAGAGCTATGGCTACACCTTC
TRBJ2-7,TRBV2,-,-,CASSEMQSPYEQYF,TGTGCCAGCAGTGAAATGCAGTCCCCTTACGAGCAGTACTTC
TRBJ2-2,TRBV3-1/TRBV3-2,-,-,CASSQGSGSRTGELFF,TGTGCCAGCAGCCAAGGCTCGGGATCCCGCACCGGGGAGCTGTTTTTT
TRBJ2-5,TRBV11-3,-,TRBD2,CASSLDGPAGTTQYF,TGTGCCAGCAGCTTAGACGGTCCAGCGGGGACCACCCAGTACTTC
TRBJ2-1,TRBV2,-,-,CASNYGYNEQFF,TGTGCCAGCAATTACGGCTACAATGAGCAGTTCTTC
TRBJ2-3,TRBV6-5,-,TRBD2,CAAASGRLADTQYF,TGTGCCGCGGCTAGCGGGAGATTAGCAGATACGCAGTATTTT
TRBJ1-3,TRBV30,-,-,CAWTTGHSGNTIYF,TGTGCCTGGACTACAGGTCACTCTGGAAACACCATATATTTT
TRBJ2-1,TRBV11-2,-,-,CASSSSAVGGSYNEQFF,TGTGCCAGCAGCTCCTCCGCCGTGGGGGGTTCCTACAATGAGCAGTTCTTC
TRBJ1-6,TRBV12-3/TRBV12-4,few,-,CASTRANSPLHF,TGTGCCAGCACGCGCGCGAATTCACCCCTCCACTTT
TRBJ1-1,TRBV7-2,-,TRBD1,CASSLADRGEAFF,TGTGCCAGCAGCTTAGCAGACAGGGGAGAAGCTTTCTTT
TRBJ1-2,TRBV7-2,-,TRBD1,CASSLQRTGGNGYTF,TGTGCCAGCAGCCTCCAGCGGACAGGGGGCAATGGCTACACCTTC
TRBJ1-2,TRBV9,-,TRBD1,CASSVDAGQNYGYTF,TGTGCCAGCAGCGTAGATGCGGGACAGAACTATGGCTACACCTTC